This passage covers 27 T cell receptor beta chains from one sample sequenced in a study of vaccination and CD4 T cells after COVID-19. These receptors are not linked to any known antigen. Cultured CD4+ T cells had their DNA profiled by the Oncomine TCR Beta short-read assay. Via MiXCR, TCRdb re-called the PCR reads, giving one row per CDR3 protein. The data show around 18,000 distinct CDR3 sequences, with approximately 44% seen just once and 17% held by the top ten. Time point meaning: late sampling 161 to 241 days after vaccination in a few convalescent patients. The treatment was: roughly ten-day PBMC culture with coronavirus spike peptide pools or control peptides (ViraFEST assay). The sample in question was CD4+ T cells from blood, cultured in vitro, obtained about 7 months after SARS-CoV-2 vaccination. The origin of the receptors is a human donor who had recovered from COVID-19.

This clonotype came up a few times. The rearrangement links TRBV24-1 to TRBJ2-5; D perhaps matches TRBD2 (7 bases). The CDR3 runs 13 residues. Trimming shortened V by 6 bases and J by 7 bases, and 14 bases separated the two germline ends. Germline lookup yields CDR1 KGHDR and CDR2 SFDVKD. The CDR3 sequence: CATSKGGLSTQYF. The CDR3 DNA follows: TGTGCCACCAGTAAGGGGGGGTTGTCGACCCAGTACTTC.

V gene TRBV27 combines with J gene TRBJ2-3, with D unresolved. The ends were cut back, 7 bases at V and 2 bases at J, with 10 bases in the middle. The CDR3 consists of 13 residues. Germline assignment: CDR1 MNHEY and CDR2 SMNVEV (reference sequence). CDR3 in amino acids: CASTSYPTDTQYF. CDR3 bases: TGTGCCAGCACGAGTTACCCCACAGATACGCAGTATTTT.

This clonotype was observed a handful of times. This chain links TRBV20-1 with TRBJ2-3; unclear D gene. CDR3 length equals 11 residues. Trimming shortened V by 7 bases and J by 0 bases, and 5 bases separated the two germline ends. Germline values: CDR1 DFQATT, CDR2 SNEGSKA (reference sequence). The CDR3 DNA is TGCAGTGTTCCTAGCACAGATACGCAGTATTTT. Translated, it gives CSVPSTDTQYF.

Here the CDR3 reads CASSGSTEQFF. The CDR3 DNA reads as TGTGCCAGCAGCGGTAGTACTGAGCAGTTCTTC. V usage is TRBV7-2 and J usage is TRBJ2-1, with D unresolved. Germline CDR1 and CDR2: SGHTA and FQGNSA. This CDR3 is built from 11 residues. The V and J ends lost 5 bases and 9 bases respectively, with 8 bases between them.

This clonotype was counted a single time. The chain employs TRBV5-1 and TRBJ2-2, with D hard to call. Trimming took 0 bases from V and 6 from J, leaving 6 bases between them. Germline CDR1 reads SGHRS; CDR2 reads YFSETQ. The CDR3 has 13 residues. CDR3 coding DNA: TGCGCCAGCAGCTTGGCCAACCCCGGGGAGCTGTTTTTT. Translating it yields CASSLANPGELFF.

The chain employs TRBV6-5 and TRBJ2-7; no reliable D call. CDR1 is MNHEY and CDR2 is SVGAGI in the germline V gene. V lost 0 bases to trimming and J lost 1 base, with 10 bases between them. The CDR3 loop spans 15 amino acids. CDR3 amino acids: CASSYSTLGSYEQYF. The CDR3 nucleotides are TGTGCCAGCAGTTACTCGACCCTGGGATCCTACGAGCAGTACTTC.

The chain carries TRBV4-1 and TRBJ2-6, with D maybe TRBD1 (6 bases). The V gene's germline CDR1 is MGHRA and CDR2 YSYEKL. V lost 1 base, J lost 1 base, and 8 bases lay in between. CDR3 length equals 16 residues. The CDR3 loop is CASSQVRGSGANVLTF. The CDR3 nucleotides read TGCGCCAGCAGCCAAGTTAGGGGGTCTGGGGCCAACGTCCTGACTTTC.

A few counts support this clonotype. The genes are TRBV7-9 and TRBJ2-5; no clear D gene. Trimming took off 4 bases at V and 5 bases at J, with 20 bases between the two ends. Germline V gene sequence: CDR1 SEHNR, CDR2 FQNEAQ (reference sequence). The length of the CDR3 is 16 residues. The CDR3 DNA reads TGTGCCAGCAGCTCATCGCCCCACCTTAAAAGGGAGACCCAGTACTTC. This sequence encodes CASSSSPHLKRETQYF.

The chain has TRBV6-5 and TRBJ2-7; TRBD2 matches 12 bases. The CDR3 sequence is 16 residues long. The ends lost 4 bases at V and 3 bases at J; junction bases unmatched: 7. Germline CDR1 MNHEY, CDR2 SVGAGI. This chain's CDR3 is CASSSIGLAGFYEQYF. CDR3 sequence (DNA): TGTGCCAGCAGTTCAATCGGACTAGCGGGATTCTACGAGCAGTACTTC.

The chain employs TRBV10-3 and TRBJ1-1; D is perhaps TRBD1 (6 bases). Trimming stripped 6 bases from V and 1 base from J, with 12 bases between. Germline loops: CDR1 ENHRY, CDR2 SYGVKD. The CDR3 runs 14 residues. DNA of the CDR3: TGTGCCATCAGACTCACAGGGTCGAACACTGAAGCTTTCTTT. Its protein is CAIRLTGSNTEAFF.

This chain links TRBV18 with TRBJ2-1; D is perhaps TRBD2 (6 bases). Germline CDR1 KGHSH, CDR2 LQKENI. The CDR3 is made up of 13 amino acids. Trimming shortened V by 3 bases and J by 4 bases, and 7 bases separated the two germline ends. This CDR3 is CASSPGLYNEQFF. The CDR3 region has the DNA TGTGCCAGCTCACCGGGACTTTACAATGAGCAGTTCTTC. The full variable domain, completed using reference TRBV18 and TRBJ2-1, is NAGVMQNPRHLVRRRGQEARLRCSPMKGHSHVYWYRQLPEEGLKFMVYLQKENIIDESGMPKERFSAEFPKEGPSILRIQQVVRGDSAAYFCASSPGLYNEQFFGPGTRLTVL.

The chain couples TRBV6-1 to TRBJ2-4; D unresolved. V was shortened by 5 bases and J by 1 base, with 12 bases between the two germline ends. The germline gives CDR1 MNHNS, CDR2 SASEGT. The CDR3 runs 15 residues. The DNA for the CDR3 is TGTGCCAGCAGTCCCCATGGCGAGGCCAAAAACATTCAGTACTTC. It is translated as CASSPHGEAKNIQYF.

About this clonotype: An end of the junction differs from the germline gene, which may be a read error. The genes are TRBV6-1 and TRBJ2-1; tentatively, D is TRBD1 or TRBD2 (6 bases each). This CDR3 comprises 15 residues. The germline V gene encodes CDR1 MNHNS and CDR2 SASEGT. The CDR3 coding sequence is TGTGCCAGCAGTGGAATGGGGGGCGAATACAATGAGCAGCTCTTC. Translated: CASSGMGGEYNEQLF.

In regard to this clonotype: The junction and the germline gene differ at one end; a read error may be behind it. The CDR3 DNA reads TGTGCTAGCAGTAGGACTAGCGGGGAGGAGACCCAGTACTTC. Protein: CASSRTSGEETQYF. The V call is TRBV7-7, the J call TRBJ2-5; 12 bases fit TRBD2. CDR1 SSHAT and CDR2 FNYEAQ come from the germline V gene (reference sequence). The CDR3 consists of 14 residues.

This clonotype appeared a few times. The chain joins TRBV20-1 to TRBJ2-3; 9 nucleotides agree with TRBD2. The germline gives CDR1 DFQATT, CDR2 SNEGSKA (reference sequence). The junction had 8 bases not matched to a gene; V was cut back by 4 bases and J by 6 bases. The CDR3 consists of 14 residues. CDR3 coding DNA: TGCAGTGCTACTGGGACTAGCTACTGGGATACGCAGTATTTT. Amino acid sequence: CSATGTSYWDTQYF.

V and J are TRBV7-9 and TRBJ2-6; D may be TRBD1 (6 bases). CDR1 SEHNR and CDR2 FQNEAQ come from the germline V gene (reference sequence). The CDR3 contains 17 residues. Trimming stripped 7 bases from V and 0 bases from J, with 16 bases between. The CDR3 nucleotides are TGTGCCAGCAAGACTACAGGGCACAGCTCTGGGGCCAACGTCCTGACTTTC. This encodes CASKTTGHSSGANVLTF.

The gene calls are TRBV5-5 and TRBJ1-2; 7 bases map to TRBD1. The CDR3 loop spans 13 amino acids. From germline, CDR1 is SGHKS and CDR2 YYEKEE (reference sequence). J gave up 3 bases and V 2 bases, and 1 base lay outside the gene matches. The CDR3 DNA reads as TGTGCCAGCAGCTTAACAGGGGACTATGGCTACACCTTC. This encodes CASSLTGDYGYTF.

A single count supports this clonotype. This chain connects TRBV20-1 to TRBJ2-2; D unresolved. The CDR3 sequence is 15 residues long. V shed 1 base and J shed 7 bases, with 16 bases lying between them. The V gene's germline CDR1 is DFQATT and CDR2 SNEGSKA (reference sequence). The CDR3 DNA reads TGCAGTGCTAGAGCAATGAGAACTACCGACGGGGAGCTGTTTTTT. This gives the protein CSARAMRTTDGELFF.

This clonotype came up a few times. The chain joins TRBV11-3 to TRBJ2-5, with D perhaps matching TRBD2 (6 bases). Germline CDR1 is SGHNT and CDR2 is YENEEA. This CDR3 has 14 amino acids. Trimming pared 0 bases from V and 5 bases from J, leaving 10 bases between. The CDR3 is CASSLDGGSETQYF. The CDR3 coding sequence is TGTGCCAGCAGCTTAGATGGAGGGTCGGAGACCCAGTACTTC.

This clonotype is categorized as medium-sized (0.01 to 0.1%). The V and J genes are TRBV7-3 and TRBJ2-3; D is possibly TRBD2 (5 bases). V shed 2 bases and J shed 6 bases, with 18 bases lying between them. This CDR3 region has 16 residues. Germline lookup yields CDR1 SGHTA and CDR2 FQGTGA. The CDR3 DNA sequence: TGTGCCAGCAGCTTAGGTCATCAACTAGGCTTGGATACGCAGTATTTT. It is translated as CASSLGHQLGLDTQYF.

The sample holds a few counts of this clonotype. J is TRBJ2-1 and V is TRBV6-1; D is perhaps TRBD1 or TRBD2 (5 bases each). CDR1 MNHNS and CDR2 SASEGT come from the germline V gene. The CDR3 loop spans 17 amino acids. Trimming left V 5 bases short and J 12 bases short, with 29 bases between. The CDR3 is CASSHTSKGLRGAGQFF. CDR3 in DNA: TGTGCCAGCAGTCATACCTCAAAAGGACTGCGTGGGGCTGGGCAGTTCTTC.

The chain recombines TRBV7-2 with TRBJ2-7; 9 bases line up with TRBD1. V shed 4 bases and J 1 base; nucleotides not matched to a gene: 11. This CDR3 is 17 amino acids long. CDR1 and CDR2 from the germline V gene are SGHTA and FQGNSA. The CDR3 here is CASSSATGTGISYEQYF. Written as DNA, the CDR3 is TGTGCCAGCAGCTCAGCAACCGGGACAGGGATTTCCTACGAGCAGTACTTC.

CDR3 protein: CASSIASQGEGQPQHF. The CDR3 region has the DNA TGTGCCAGTAGTATAGCTTCACAGGGTGAAGGGCAGCCCCAGCATTTT. This chain links TRBV19 with TRBJ1-5, with D tentatively TRBD1 (6 bases). Trimming pared 1 base from V and 7 bases from J, leaving 17 bases between. CDR1 LNHDA and CDR2 SQIVND come from the germline V gene (reference sequence). The CDR3 has 16 amino acids.

The chain carries TRBV7-6 and TRBJ2-1; TRBD2 matches at 7 bases. Germline CDR1 reads SGHVS; CDR2 reads FNYEAQ. J was trimmed by 7 bases and V by 6 bases; bases with no gene match: 9. This CDR3 is built from 14 residues. DNA of the CDR3: TGTGCCAGCAGTTCATTGGGGGGGATAAATGAGCAGTTCTTC. It yields the protein CASSSLGGINEQFF.

The genes are TRBV7-8 and TRBJ2-1; D unresolved. There are 16 residues in the CDR3. V was trimmed by 2 bases and J by 4 bases, leaving 15 bases between them. The V gene's germline CDR1 is SGHVS and CDR2 FQNEAQ. The CDR3 spells CASSLFGRTSYNEQFF. CDR3 DNA sequence: TGTGCCAGCAGCTTATTCGGGCGGACGTCTTACAATGAGCAGTTCTTC.

The chain links TRBV7-2 to TRBJ2-5, with D unclear. The CDR3 has 14 amino acids. Looked up from germline, CDR1 is SGHTA and CDR2 is FQGNSA. V shed 5 bases and J shed 3 bases, with 13 bases lying between them. CDR3 in amino acids: CASSPMGWEETQYF. DNA of the CDR3: TGTGCCAGCAGCCCAATGGGGTGGGAAGAGACCCAGTACTTC.

The V and J genes are TRBV6-5 and TRBJ1-1, with unresolved D. The CDR3 is made up of 13 amino acids. Germline values: CDR1 MNHEY, CDR2 SVGAGI. Trimming stripped 0 bases from V and 10 bases from J, with 12 bases between. CDR3: CASSYSLGSPAFF. The CDR3 coding sequence is TGTGCCAGCAGTTACTCCCTCGGCTCTCCAGCTTTCTTT.